This record concerns one TCR beta chain sequence. The CDR3 runs to 15 residues. The germline CDR1 and CDR2 sequences are LNHNV and YYDKDF (reference sequence). Trimming cost V 0 bases and J 4 bases, with 10 bases left between them. The record originates from a study of blood T cell repertoires in COVID-19. TCRdb's copy holds only in-frame clones and misses some; the assay was immunoSEQ multiplex PCR. The sample has under 300,000 clones, approximately 78% seen once; the top ten hold less than 3.5%. Material: peripheral blood. The rearrangement links TRBV15 to TRBJ1-3; D unresolved. This clonotype was obtained from a woman in her late teens or twenties with acute or convalescent COVID-19. The DNA of the CDR3 is TGTGCCACCAGCAGAGATCTGACACCCGGAAACACCATATATTTT. It translates to CATSRDLTPGNTIYF.